This T cell receptor beta chain originates from a study of T cells after yellow fever vaccination. Via MiXCR, TCRdb re-called the 5' RACE reads, giving one row per CDR3 protein. The sample includes approximately 580,000 distinct CDR3 sequences, about a sixth of them seen just once. The CDR3 runs to 11 residues. V gave up 6 bases and J gave up 5 bases, with 10 bases separating them. Germline assignment: CDR1 DFQATT and CDR2 SNEGSKA (reference sequence). The TCR originated in a young man who received the YFV17D yellow fever vaccine. The chain links TRBV20-1 to TRBJ1-1; maybe TRBD1 (6 bases). The source material was PBMCs, sampled 5 days after the first yellow fever vaccination. CDR3 sequence: CSASQGTEAFF. The CDR3 DNA sequence: TGCAGTGCCAGTCAGGGGACTGAAGCTTTCTTT.